The 15 T cell receptor beta chains below all came from one sample that was sequenced in a study of blood T cell repertoires in COVID-19. Libraries were prepared by immunoSEQ multiplex PCR; TCRdb keeps only in-frame clonotypes and omits some of them. The sample yields roughly 280,000 clones, approximately 90% seen once. Sequences were obtained from peripheral blood. These receptors were taken from a man younger than 35 with active or convalescent COVID-19.

This clone appeared a few times. The J gene is TRBJ1-5, the V gene TRBV29-1, with a tentative D call TRBD1 (5 bases). From germline, CDR1 is SQVTM and CDR2 ANQGSEA. This CDR3 is built from 14 residues. V was clipped by 7 bases and J by 0 bases, with 13 bases between them. The CDR3 spells CSGGVTYSNQPQHF. The CDR3 coding sequence is TGCAGCGGGGGGGTTACCTATAGCAATCAGCCCCAGCATTTT.

This clone came up a few times. This chain uses TRBV6-5 with TRBJ1-2; 7 bases match TRBD1. This CDR3 region has 12 residues. V lost 10 bases, J lost 4 bases, and 6 bases stayed unmatched. The germline gives CDR1 MNHEY, CDR2 SVGAGI. The CDR3 nucleotides read TGTGCCACAGAACAGGGGAGCTATGGCTACACCTTC. Encoded protein: CATEQGSYGYTF.

The chain couples TRBV25-1 to TRBJ1-2; D gene unclear. Germline CDR1 MGHDK, CDR2 SYGVNS. The CDR3 is 13 residues long. The V end was cut by 3 bases, the J end by 4 bases, with 9 bases between. CDR3 nucleotides: TGTGCCAGCAGTGAGAGTGAGGTCTATGGCTACACCTTC. It yields the protein CASSESEVYGYTF.

V usage is TRBV4-1 and J usage is TRBJ1-2; weak D call: TRBD1 (6 bases). Per the germline V gene, CDR1 is MGHRA and CDR2 is YSYEKL. V was clipped by 1 base and J by 4 bases, with 19 bases between them. The CDR3 runs to 17 residues. The CDR3 DNA reads TGCGCCAGCAGCCAAGTTGGTTTAGGCAGGGGAAGCTATGGCTACACCTTC. Translating gives CASSQVGLGRGSYGYTF.

This chain uses TRBV30 with TRBJ1-1; D may be TRBD1 (6 bases). The CDR3 is 15 residues long. The germline CDR1 and CDR2 sequences are GTSNPN and SVGIG (reference sequence). Trimming took 0 bases from V and 2 from J, leaving 13 bases between them. The DNA of the CDR3 is TGTGCCTGGAGTGTTCTGGGGGCCACTAACACTGAAGCTTTCTTT. As protein: CAWSVLGATNTEAFF.

V usage is TRBV18 and J usage is TRBJ2-3; no clear D gene. Trimming cost V 2 bases and J 2 bases, with 14 bases left between them. CDR3 length equals 16 residues. The V gene's germline CDR1 is KGHSH and CDR2 LQKENI. CDR3: CASSPEHGEDTDTQYF. In DNA form, the CDR3 reads TGTGCCAGCTCACCAGAGCATGGAGAGGACACAGATACGCAGTATTTT. The full variable domain, completed using reference TRBV18 and TRBJ2-3, is NAGVMQNPRHLVRRRGQEARLRCSPMKGHSHVYWYRQLPEEGLKFMVYLQKENIIDESGMPKERFSAEFPKEGPSILRIQQVVRGDSAAYFCASSPEHGEDTDTQYFGPGTRLTVL.

The V and J genes are TRBV20-1 and TRBJ2-4, with 7 bases aligning to TRBD2. The J segment lost 6 bases and the V segment lost 3 bases, leaving 2 bases of the junction unmatched. This CDR3 has 12 residues. In germline, CDR1 is DFQATT, CDR2 SNEGSKA (reference sequence). CDR3 sequence reads: CSASGGVNIQYF. The CDR3, as DNA: TGCAGTGCTAGTGGGGGGGTAAACATTCAGTACTTC.

The chain joins TRBV29-1 to TRBJ2-3; possibly TRBD1 for D (6 bases). From germline, CDR1 is SQVTM and CDR2 ANQGSEA. The ends were cut back, 7 bases at V and 2 bases at J, with 19 bases in the middle. This CDR3 is 15 amino acids long. The CDR3 here is CSATVGALDTDTQYF. CDR3 coding DNA: TGCAGCGCCACGGTGGGGGCCCTAGACACAGATACGCAGTATTTT.

J is TRBJ2-7 and V is TRBV6-6; 8 bases align to TRBD1. The CDR3 has 15 residues. Germline V gives CDR1 MNHNY, CDR2 SVGAGI (reference sequence). V lost 0 bases and J lost 5; bases outside the gene matches: 6. The CDR3 DNA reads TGTGCCAGCAGTTACTCCCCCGGACAGGGAAACGAGCAGTACTTC. It is translated as CASSYSPGQGNEQYF.

The J gene is TRBJ2-3, the V gene TRBV30, with a possible D match to TRBD2 (6 bases). Trimming removed 0 bases from V and 4 bases from J, with 14 bases in between. The CDR3 spans 15 residues. Per the germline V gene, CDR1 is GTSNPN and CDR2 is SVGIG (reference sequence). The chain's CDR3 is CAWSVTGSGPDTQYF. The CDR3 DNA sequence: TGTGCCTGGAGTGTAACCGGGAGTGGGCCAGATACGCAGTATTTT.

The chain uses TRBV9 and TRBJ2-3; 9 bases are a match to TRBD2. Germline loops: CDR1 SGDLS, CDR2 YYNGEE. The CDR3 extends over 17 amino acids. The V and J ends lost 3 bases and 6 bases, in that order; junction bases with no gene match: 14. The CDR3 DNA sequence: TGTGCCAGCAGCGCGAGTGGCGGGAGGGCCGTTGGTGATACGCAGTATTTT. Encoded protein: CASSASGGRAVGDTQYF.

This chain joins TRBV28 and TRBJ1-6; D gene unclear. Germline V gene lookup returns CDR1 MDHEN and CDR2 SYDVKM. Between the trimmed V and J ends, which lost 4 bases and 3 bases, there was a span of 13 bases. The length of the CDR3 is 16 residues. CDR3 coding DNA: TGTGCCAGCAGTTCTGCGGAGTATAACTATAATTCACCCCTCCACTTT. It translates to CASSSAEYNYNSPLHF.

This sequence joins TRBV6-6 and TRBJ2-5, with TRBD2 matching over 7 bases. Germline CDR1 reads MNHNY; CDR2 reads SVGAGI (reference sequence). CDR3 length: 12 residues. Trimming at V came to 6 bases and at J to 5 bases, leaving 3 bases not matched to a gene. The CDR3 sequence: CASRLGGETQYF. The CDR3 DNA sequence: TGTGCCAGCAGACTCGGGGGGGAGACCCAGTACTTC.

The gene calls are TRBV6-5 and TRBJ1-1; TRBD1 might be the D (6 bases). The V end was cut by 6 bases, the J end by 5 bases, with 16 bases between. The CDR3 contains 14 residues. Germline values: CDR1 MNHEY, CDR2 SVGAGI. CDR3 in DNA: TGTGCCAGCAGCTCCCTACAGGGTTCAACTGAAGCTTTCTTT. Protein: CASSSLQGSTEAFF.

This clone came up once. This specimen includes other DNA sequences encoding the same CDR3. The chain links TRBV2 to TRBJ2-5; tentative D call: TRBD2 (5 bases). Germline V gene sequence: CDR1 SNHLY, CDR2 FYNNEI. The CDR3 length is 12 residues. Trimming shortened V by 8 bases and J by 2 bases, and 9 bases separated the two germline ends. The CDR3 loop reads CASRTGQETQYF. CDR3 nucleotides: TGTGCCAGCCGGACGGGGCAAGAGACCCAGTACTTC.